This T cell receptor beta chain originates from a study of cytomegalovirus exposure and HLA in healthy donors. PCR involved 60 Vbeta and 13 Jbeta primers. Produced via immunoSEQ multiplex PCR; TCRdb's table is partial and in-frame only. Of fewer than 250,000 clones listed, about 86% are singletons. CDR1 and CDR2 (germline): LNHDA, SQIVND (reference sequence). The CDR3 has 17 residues. The V end was cut by 3 bases, the J end by 0 bases, with 15 bases between. The TCR was taken from a man aged 35 to 55 in good health and CMV-seropositive. The rearrangement joins TRBV19 to TRBJ2-4; D possibly corresponds to TRBD1 (5 bases). Material: PBMCs. The CDR3 DNA is TGTGCCAGTAGTATGGATCCGATTCAGGGAGCCAAAAACATTCAGTACTTC. The encoded protein is CASSMDPIQGAKNIQYF.